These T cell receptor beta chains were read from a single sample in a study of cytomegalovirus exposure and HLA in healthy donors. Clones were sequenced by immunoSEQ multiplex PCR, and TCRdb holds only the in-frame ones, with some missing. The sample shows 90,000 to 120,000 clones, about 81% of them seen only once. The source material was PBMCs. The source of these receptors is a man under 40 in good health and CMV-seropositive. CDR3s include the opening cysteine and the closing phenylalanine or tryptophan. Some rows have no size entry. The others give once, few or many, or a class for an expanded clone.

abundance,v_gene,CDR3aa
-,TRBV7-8,CASSFAGPAVPTEAFF
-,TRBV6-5,CASSYVTGDYEQYF
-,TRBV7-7,CASSPGWNTEAFF
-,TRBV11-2,CASSILGRSYEQYF
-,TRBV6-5,CASSSPGTGSTGELFF
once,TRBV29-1,CSVGGGETQYF
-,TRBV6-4,CASSERGFRSYNEQFF
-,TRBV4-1,CASSQDRQAFTIYF
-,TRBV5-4,CASSLVRAGDYEQYF
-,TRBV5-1,CASSGGPAGVTDTQYF
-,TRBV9,CASSVEPGQGYSEQYF
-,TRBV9,CASSSSAGVQETQYF
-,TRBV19,CARTAGRFTGELFF
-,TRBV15,CATSRTRQGGSPLHF
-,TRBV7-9,CASSRQGDSYEQYF
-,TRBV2,CASSDGIPTGELFF
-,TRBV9,CASSLRELNTEAFF
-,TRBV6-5,CASSYSEAKPQHF
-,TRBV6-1,CASSLTGTGANVLTF
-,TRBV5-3,CARSPGESGYTF
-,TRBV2,CASSLSGGSQETQYF
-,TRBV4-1,CASSQDIDGSTEAFF
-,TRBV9,CASSAWTGSSGANGLTF
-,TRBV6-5,CASQASVSNQPQHF
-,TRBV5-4,CASSFAGVSDTQYF
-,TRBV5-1,CASSPRTGGVRNEQFF